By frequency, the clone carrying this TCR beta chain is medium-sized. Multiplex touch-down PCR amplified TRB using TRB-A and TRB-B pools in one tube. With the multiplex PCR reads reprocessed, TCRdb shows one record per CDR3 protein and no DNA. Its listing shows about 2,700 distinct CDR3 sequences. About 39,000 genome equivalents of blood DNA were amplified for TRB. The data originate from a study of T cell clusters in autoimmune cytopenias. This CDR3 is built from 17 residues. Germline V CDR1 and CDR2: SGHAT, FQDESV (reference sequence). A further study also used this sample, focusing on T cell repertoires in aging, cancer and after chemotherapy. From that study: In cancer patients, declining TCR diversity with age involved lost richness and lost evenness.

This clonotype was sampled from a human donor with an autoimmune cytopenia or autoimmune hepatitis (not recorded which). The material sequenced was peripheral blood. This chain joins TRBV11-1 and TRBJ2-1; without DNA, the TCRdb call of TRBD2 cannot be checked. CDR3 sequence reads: CASSHRRGNTGIDEQFF.